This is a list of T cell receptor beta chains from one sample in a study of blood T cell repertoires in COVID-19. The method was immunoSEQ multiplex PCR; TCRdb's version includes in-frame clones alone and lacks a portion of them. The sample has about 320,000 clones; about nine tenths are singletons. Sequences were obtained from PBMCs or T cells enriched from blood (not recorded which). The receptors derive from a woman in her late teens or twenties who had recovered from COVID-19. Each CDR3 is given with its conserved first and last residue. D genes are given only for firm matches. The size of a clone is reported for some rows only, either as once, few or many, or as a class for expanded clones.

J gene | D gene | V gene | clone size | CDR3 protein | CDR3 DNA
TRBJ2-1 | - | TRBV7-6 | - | CASSSLLAHNEQFF | TGTGCCAGCAGCTCGCTACTAGCCCACAATGAGCAGTTCTTC
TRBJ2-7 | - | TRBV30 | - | CAWRGPGSEQYF | TGTGCCTGGAGGGGGCCCGGGAGCGAGCAGTACTTC
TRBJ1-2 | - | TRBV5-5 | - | CASSFPPPTGLFGYTF | TGTGCCAGCAGCTTCCCCCCGCCGACAGGCTTATTTGGCTACACCTTC
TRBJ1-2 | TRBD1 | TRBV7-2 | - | CATAPFGQGGYTF | TGTGCCACCGCCCCCTTTGGACAGGGGGGCTACACCTTC
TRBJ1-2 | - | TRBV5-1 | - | CASSLGRTDGGYTF | TGCGCCAGCAGCTTGGGAAGGACAGACGGGGGCTACACCTTC
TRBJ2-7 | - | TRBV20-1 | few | CSARRVREQYF | TGCAGTGCTAGGAGGGTCCGCGAGCAGTACTTC
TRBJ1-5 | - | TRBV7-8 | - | CASSRGGIRNQPQHF | TGTGCCAGCAGCCGGGGGGGAATTCGGAATCAGCCCCAGCATTTT
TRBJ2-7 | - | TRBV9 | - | CASSALGGTYEQYF | TGTGCCAGCAGCGCCCTAGGAGGGACCTACGAGCAGTACTTC
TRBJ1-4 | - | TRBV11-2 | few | CASSLSRGRTLRTNEKLFF | TGTGCCAGCAGCTTATCGCGGGGAAGAACTCTGCGGACTAATGAAAAACTGTTTTTT
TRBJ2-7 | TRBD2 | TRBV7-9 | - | CASSFTSGSYEQYF | TGTGCCAGCAGCTTTACTAGCGGCTCCTACGAGCAGTACTTC
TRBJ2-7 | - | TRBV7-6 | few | CASSLQAGAGSYEQYF | TGTGCCAGCAGCTTACAAGCTGGCGCAGGCTCCTACGAGCAGTACTTC
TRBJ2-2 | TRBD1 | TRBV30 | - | CAWDDRGYGGELFF | TGTGCCTGGGACGACAGGGGGTATGGCGGGGAGCTGTTTTTT
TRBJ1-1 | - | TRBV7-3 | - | CASSLMGGMNTEAFF | TGTGCCAGCAGCTTAATGGGGGGTATGAACACTGAAGCTTTCTTT
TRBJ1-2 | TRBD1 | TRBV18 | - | CASSPSSGTGSWATYGYTF | TGTGCCAGCTCACCGAGTTCCGGGACAGGGAGCTGGGCGACCTATGGCTACACCTTC
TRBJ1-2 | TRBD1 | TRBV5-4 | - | CASSTQGDDYGYTF | TGTGCCAGCAGCACACAGGGGGATGACTATGGCTACACCTTC
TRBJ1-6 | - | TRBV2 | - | CASSITGPNSPLHF | TGTGCCAGCAGTATTACAGGGCCTAATTCACCCCTCCACTTT
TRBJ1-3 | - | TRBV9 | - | CASSVGITSSSGNTIYF | TGTGCCAGCAGCGTAGGAATCACGTCTAGCTCTGGAAACACCATATATTTT
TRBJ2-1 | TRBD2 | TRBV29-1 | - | CSVDPGGGPDNEQFF | TGCAGCGTTGACCCGGGGGGGGGCCCGGACAATGAGCAGTTCTTC
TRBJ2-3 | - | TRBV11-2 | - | CASSLGILSTDTQYF | TGTGCCAGCAGCTTAGGTATTCTCAGCACAGATACGCAGTATTTT
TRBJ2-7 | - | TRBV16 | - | CASSPGSSSYEQYF | TGTGCCAGCAGCCCAGGTTCCAGCTCCTACGAGCAGTACTTC
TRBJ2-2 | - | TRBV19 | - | CASSISLSGPGELFF | TGTGCCAGTAGTATAAGTTTGTCAGGTCCCGGGGAGCTGTTTTTT
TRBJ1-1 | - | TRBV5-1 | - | CASSFGQGGSMNTEAFF | TGCGCCAGCAGCTTCGGCCAGGGAGGCAGCATGAACACTGAAGCTTTCTTT
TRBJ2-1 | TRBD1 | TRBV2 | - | CASLPDRAGGEQFF | TGTGCCAGTCTACCCGACAGGGCGGGCGGTGAGCAGTTCTTC
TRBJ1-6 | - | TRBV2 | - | CASRVRGTGMNSPLHF | TGTGCCAGCAGAGTAAGGGGCACCGGTATGAATTCACCCCTCCACTTT
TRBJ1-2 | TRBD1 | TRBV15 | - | CATSEDRGHSNYGYTF | TGTGCCACCAGCGAGGACAGGGGGCACTCTAACTATGGCTACACCTTC
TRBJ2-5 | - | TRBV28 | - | CASSRSSELETQYF | TGTGCCAGCAGCCGTTCTAGCGAGCTTGAGACCCAGTACTTC
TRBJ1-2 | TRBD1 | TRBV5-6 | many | CASVETGKKRGYTF | TGTGCCAGCGTGGAGACAGGGAAAAAGAGAGGCTACACCTTC
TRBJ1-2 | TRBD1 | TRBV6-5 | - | CASSRTGSGGYTF | TGTGCCAGCAGCCGGACAGGGAGCGGTGGCTACACCTTC
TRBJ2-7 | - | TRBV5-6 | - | CASSLAYEQYF | TGTGCCAGCAGCTTGGCGTACGAGCAGTACTTC
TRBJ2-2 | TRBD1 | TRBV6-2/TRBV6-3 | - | CASSYVGQGNTGELFF | TGTGCCAGCAGTTACGTAGGACAGGGGAACACCGGGGAGCTGTTTTTT
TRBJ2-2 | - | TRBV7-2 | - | CASSLRAGGRTGELFF | TGTGCCAGCAGCTTAAGGGCGGGTGGGCGTACCGGGGAGCTGTTTTTT
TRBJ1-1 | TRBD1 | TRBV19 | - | CASTLGQGTLEAFF | TGTGCCAGTACTTTGGGACAGGGAACACTTGAAGCTTTCTTT
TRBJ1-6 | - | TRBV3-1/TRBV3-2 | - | CASSQDLARALHF | TGTGCCAGCAGCCAGGACTTGGCCCGGGCCCTCCACTTT
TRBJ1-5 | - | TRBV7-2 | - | CASSFQPRDIRYQPQHF | TGTGCCAGCAGCTTCCAACCTCGGGATATAAGGTACCAGCCCCAGCATTTT
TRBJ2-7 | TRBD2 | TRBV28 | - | CAGGTSDTYEQYF | TGTGCCGGGGGGACTAGCGACACCTACGAGCAGTACTTC
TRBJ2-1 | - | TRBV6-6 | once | CASSGQNLYNEQFF | TGTGCCAGCAGTGGACAGAATCTTTACAATGAGCAGTTCTTC